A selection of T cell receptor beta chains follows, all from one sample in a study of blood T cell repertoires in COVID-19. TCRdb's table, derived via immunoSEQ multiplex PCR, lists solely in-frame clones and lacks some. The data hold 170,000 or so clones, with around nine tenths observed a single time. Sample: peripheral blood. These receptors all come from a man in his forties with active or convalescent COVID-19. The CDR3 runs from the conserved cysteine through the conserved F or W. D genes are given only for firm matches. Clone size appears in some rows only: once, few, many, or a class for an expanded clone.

CDR3 protein: CASSPVTSGPYEQYF; CDR3 DNA: TGCGCCAGCAGCCCCGTGACTAGCGGACCCTACGAGCAGTACTTC; V gene: TRBV5-1; clone size: .; D gene: TRBD2; J gene: TRBJ2-7
CDR3 protein: CASSLELAGFTDTQYF; CDR3 DNA: TGTGCCAGCAGCTTAGAACTAGCGGGGTTCACAGATACGCAGTATTTT; V gene: TRBV11-2; clone size: .; D gene: TRBD2; J gene: TRBJ2-3
CDR3 protein: CASSNVDDSINEKLFF; CDR3 DNA: TGTGCCAGTAGCAACGTTGATGACAGTATTAATGAAAAACTGTTTTTT; V gene: TRBV19; clone size: .; D gene: .; J gene: TRBJ1-4
CDR3 protein: CASSGLYNEQFF; CDR3 DNA: TGTGCCAGCAGCGGGCTCTACAATGAGCAGTTCTTC; V gene: TRBV5-6; clone size: .; D gene: .; J gene: TRBJ2-1
CDR3 protein: CAWSGQARQPQHF; CDR3 DNA: TGTGCCTGGAGCGGACAGGCAAGACAGCCCCAGCATTTT; V gene: TRBV30; clone size: .; D gene: TRBD1; J gene: TRBJ1-5
CDR3 protein: CSGRGVYGYTF; CDR3 DNA: TGCAGCGGGCGGGGGGTCTATGGCTACACCTTC; V gene: TRBV29-1; clone size: .; D gene: .; J gene: TRBJ1-2
CDR3 protein: CASSQVGNSGAFTDTQYF; CDR3 DNA: TGTGCCAGCAGCCAAGTAGGGAATAGCGGGGCTTTCACAGATACGCAGTATTTT; V gene: TRBV4-2; clone size: .; D gene: TRBD2; J gene: TRBJ2-3
CDR3 protein: CASSSRSGEGTEAFF; CDR3 DNA: TGTGCCAGCAGCTCAAGGTCAGGGGAGGGGACTGAAGCTTTCTTT; V gene: TRBV7-8; clone size: .; D gene: .; J gene: TRBJ1-1
CDR3 protein: CAWSVYGAGGSSYEQYF; CDR3 DNA: TGTGCCTGGAGTGTATACGGGGCGGGGGGAAGCTCCTACGAGCAGTACTTC; V gene: TRBV30; clone size: .; D gene: TRBD2; J gene: TRBJ2-7
CDR3 protein: CASSLVAGSSYEQYF; CDR3 DNA: TGTGCCAGCAGCTTAGTGGCGGGGAGCTCCTACGAGCAGTACTTC; V gene: TRBV11-2; clone size: .; D gene: .; J gene: TRBJ2-7
CDR3 protein: CASSQVGQSKNIQYF; CDR3 DNA: TGCGCCAGCAGCCAAGTGGGACAGTCCAAAAACATTCAGTACTTC; V gene: TRBV4-1; clone size: once; D gene: TRBD1; J gene: TRBJ2-4
CDR3 protein: CAWRKTGERTEAFF; CDR3 DNA: TGTGCCTGGAGAAAGACAGGGGAAAGGACTGAAGCTTTCTTT; V gene: TRBV30; clone size: .; D gene: TRBD1; J gene: TRBJ1-1
CDR3 protein: CASSYSSGGINEQFF; CDR3 DNA: TGTGCCAGCAGTTATTCTAGCGGGGGGATCAATGAGCAGTTCTTC; V gene: TRBV6-2/TRBV6-3; clone size: once; D gene: TRBD2; J gene: TRBJ2-1
CDR3 protein: CASSQSRGNTIYF; CDR3 DNA: TGTGCCAGCAGCCAGTCGAGGGGAAACACCATATATTTT; V gene: TRBV3-1/TRBV3-2; clone size: few; D gene: .; J gene: TRBJ1-3
CDR3 protein: CASSHGAGLDSPLHF; CDR3 DNA: TGTGCCAGCAGCCACGGTGCAGGATTGGATTCACCCCTCCACTTT; V gene: TRBV3-1/TRBV3-2; clone size: .; D gene: .; J gene: TRBJ1-6
CDR3 protein: CASRVSSGGKETQYF; CDR3 DNA: TGTGCCAGCAGGGTCAGTAGCGGGGGGAAAGAGACCCAGTACTTC; V gene: TRBV2; clone size: .; D gene: TRBD2; J gene: TRBJ2-5
CDR3 protein: CASRELGGANSPLHF; CDR3 DNA: TGTGCCAGCAGGGAGCTGGGGGGGGCGAATTCACCCCTCCACTTT; V gene: TRBV6-5; clone size: few; D gene: .; J gene: TRBJ1-6
CDR3 protein: CASSVSYTDTQYF; CDR3 DNA: TGTGCCAGCAGTGTGAGCTACACAGATACGCAGTATTTT; V gene: TRBV2; clone size: .; D gene: .; J gene: TRBJ2-3
CDR3 protein: CASSPNQGARETQYF; CDR3 DNA: TGTGCCAGCAGTCCGAACCAGGGGGCTAGAGAGACCCAGTACTTC; V gene: TRBV28; clone size: .; D gene: TRBD1; J gene: TRBJ2-5
CDR3 protein: CASSLAPLSSYEQYF; CDR3 DNA: TGTGCCAGCAGCTTAGCTCCCCTTAGCTCCTACGAGCAGTACTTC; V gene: TRBV11-2; clone size: .; D gene: .; J gene: TRBJ2-7
CDR3 protein: CASRDINEKLFF; CDR3 DNA: TGTGCCAGTCGGGACATTAATGAAAAACTGTTTTTT; V gene: TRBV19; clone size: .; D gene: .; J gene: TRBJ1-4
CDR3 protein: CASRATGTAYEQYF; CDR3 DNA: TGTGCCAGCAGGGCTACCGGGACAGCCTACGAGCAGTACTTC; V gene: TRBV28; clone size: .; D gene: TRBD1; J gene: TRBJ2-7
CDR3 protein: CASSEWDRETQYF; CDR3 DNA: TGTGCCAGCAGTGAGTGGGACAGAGAGACCCAGTACTTC; V gene: TRBV2; clone size: .; D gene: TRBD1; J gene: TRBJ2-5
CDR3 protein: CASSQVRTASSYNEQFF; CDR3 DNA: TGTGCCAGCAGCCAAGTCCGGACAGCCAGCTCCTACAATGAGCAGTTCTTC; V gene: TRBV14; clone size: .; D gene: .; J gene: TRBJ2-1
CDR3 protein: CATSRTGMNTEAFF; CDR3 DNA: TGTGCCACCAGTCGGACGGGAATGAACACTGAAGCTTTCTTT; V gene: TRBV15; clone size: .; D gene: .; J gene: TRBJ1-1
CDR3 protein: CASSATGARNTEAFF; CDR3 DNA: TGCGCCAGCAGCGCTACAGGGGCTAGGAACACTGAAGCTTTCTTT; V gene: TRBV5-1; clone size: .; D gene: TRBD1; J gene: TRBJ1-1
CDR3 protein: CASSLWGTGEAFF; CDR3 DNA: TGTGCCAGCAGTTTATGGGGGACTGGGGAAGCTTTCTTT; V gene: TRBV28; clone size: .; D gene: .; J gene: TRBJ1-1
CDR3 protein: CASRYRGSDTQYF; CDR3 DNA: TGTGCCAGTAGGTACAGGGGTTCCGATACGCAGTATTTT; V gene: TRBV19; clone size: .; D gene: TRBD1; J gene: TRBJ2-3
CDR3 protein: CASLTGTDDSGANVLTF; CDR3 DNA: TGTGCCAGCCTTACCGGGACAGACGACTCTGGGGCCAACGTCCTGACTTTC; V gene: TRBV10-3; clone size: once; D gene: TRBD1; J gene: TRBJ2-6
CDR3 protein: CATRGTGSYNEQFF; CDR3 DNA: TGTGCCACAAGAGGGACAGGGTCCTACAATGAGCAGTTCTTC; V gene: TRBV24-1; clone size: .; D gene: TRBD1; J gene: TRBJ2-1
CDR3 protein: CAIGGQYSNQPQHF; CDR3 DNA: TGTGCCATCGGAGGACAGTATAGCAATCAGCCCCAGCATTTT; V gene: TRBV10-3; clone size: .; D gene: .; J gene: TRBJ1-5
CDR3 protein: CASSDRGGSLSTDTQYF; CDR3 DNA: TGCGCCAGCAGCGACAGGGGAGGGTCGCTAAGCACAGATACGCAGTATTTT; V gene: TRBV5-1; clone size: .; D gene: .; J gene: TRBJ2-3
CDR3 protein: CASSLGRADEQFF; CDR3 DNA: TGTGCCAGCAGCCTAGGGAGGGCAGATGAGCAGTTCTTC; V gene: TRBV12-3/TRBV12-4; clone size: once; D gene: TRBD2; J gene: TRBJ2-1
CDR3 protein: CASRTGTGGMFF; CDR3 DNA: TGTGCCAGCAGAACCGGGACGGGGGGAATGTTTTTT; V gene: TRBV6-5; clone size: .; D gene: .; J gene: TRBJ1-4
CDR3 protein: CASSESSYQPQHF; CDR3 DNA: TGCGCCAGCAGTGAGTCTTCATATCAGCCCCAGCATTTT; V gene: TRBV10-1; clone size: .; D gene: .; J gene: TRBJ1-5
CDR3 protein: CASSQMGQQNTEAFF; CDR3 DNA: TGCGCCAGCAGCCAAATGGGACAGCAGAACACTGAAGCTTTCTTT; V gene: TRBV4-1; clone size: .; D gene: TRBD1; J gene: TRBJ1-1
CDR3 protein: CASSADSISYEQYF; CDR3 DNA: TGTGCCAGCAGCGCTGACAGTATCTCCTACGAGCAGTACTTC; V gene: TRBV9; clone size: .; D gene: .; J gene: TRBJ2-7
CDR3 protein: CASSPSELAGGDTDTQYF; CDR3 DNA: TGTGCCAGCAGCCCCAGCGAGTTAGCGGGGGGGGATACAGATACGCAGTATTTT; V gene: TRBV3-1/TRBV3-2; clone size: .; D gene: TRBD2; J gene: TRBJ2-3
CDR3 protein: CASSQDPIGSGDNQPQHF; CDR3 DNA: TGTGCCAGCAGCCAAGACCCCATAGGATCAGGGGACAATCAGCCCCAGCATTTT; V gene: TRBV4-2; clone size: once; D gene: .; J gene: TRBJ1-5
CDR3 protein: CASSGQEGRVPGELFF; CDR3 DNA: TGTGCCAGCAGCGGTCAAGAGGGTAGGGTCCCCGGGGAGCTGTTTTTT; V gene: TRBV9; clone size: .; D gene: .; J gene: TRBJ2-2
CDR3 protein: CASSLRDRGVQETQYF; CDR3 DNA: TGTGCCAGCAGCCTAAGGGACAGAGGGGTCCAAGAGACCCAGTACTTC; V gene: TRBV11-3; clone size: .; D gene: TRBD1; J gene: TRBJ2-5
CDR3 protein: CASSLVRTGRHEQYF; CDR3 DNA: TGTGCCAGCAGCTTAGTCCGGACAGGGAGACACGAGCAGTACTTC; V gene: TRBV7-6; clone size: once; D gene: TRBD1; J gene: TRBJ2-7
CDR3 protein: CASGRDRGYEQYF; CDR3 DNA: TGTGCCAGCGGGCGAGACAGGGGGTACGAGCAGTACTTC; V gene: TRBV6-5; clone size: .; D gene: TRBD1; J gene: TRBJ2-7
CDR3 protein: CASRTSGEPPDTQYF; CDR3 DNA: TGTGCCAGCAGAACTAGCGGGGAGCCACCAGATACGCAGTATTTT; V gene: TRBV27; clone size: .; D gene: TRBD2; J gene: TRBJ2-3
CDR3 protein: CASSLEDLGNEQFF; CDR3 DNA: TGTGCCAGCAGCTTGGAGGACTTAGGCAATGAGCAGTTCTTC; V gene: TRBV11-3; clone size: .; D gene: .; J gene: TRBJ2-1